Here is one T cell receptor beta chain with its context. What antigen it recognizes has not been identified. There are no base qualities to consult, and no much larger clone falls within one base. The sample originates from a study of blood T cell repertoires in COVID-19 (TCRdb year 2020). Context from the whole study: Collaborator samples came from the United States, Italy and Spain and covered acute and convalescent phases of COVID-19. The prospective study material was composed of cDNA or gDNA derived from T cells, B-cell-depleted T cells, or PBMCs. The dataset comprised deeply sampled blood TCRbeta repertoires from subjects exposed to, actively infected with, or recovered from COVID-19. The repertoires were released in a freely available public database intended as a resource for research on the immune response to SARS-CoV-2. Samples were obtained from the ongoing ImmuneRACE study (first 160 participants) and from about 1,300 subjects provided by 6 global collaborators. A de-identified subject ID, COVID-19 status, age in years and sex were almost always included in the sample metadata. Where available, HLA class I and class II types were obtained from metadata supplied by the sample provider rather than from assay-based typing. The research as a whole found: How much clinical and demographic metadata was included differed by source and by participant, and the metadata was provided uncurated.

Whole blood was collected in K2EDTA tubes by collaborating institutions according to the institutions' own protocols. For TCRbeta analysis, collaborators shipped samples as frozen whole blood, isolated PBMCs, or DNA extracted from either of those sample types. CDR1 is given as LNHDA and CDR2 as SQIVND, both from the germline V gene (reference sequence). Trimming takes 9 bases off V and 4 bases off J; junction bases not matched to a gene: 6. From cysteine to phenylalanine, the CDR3 is 14 amino acids long. Only the CDR3 portion is preserved as DNA: 42 bases, with reading frame beginning at the first base. The immunoSEQ Assay, a bias-controlled multiplex PCR, was used to amplify TCRbeta CDR3 regions from genomic DNA. Concerning the study's data processing: The number of nucleated cells in each sample was estimated from the amplification of reference gene primers within the assay. To quantify the absolute abundance of each unique TCRbeta CDR3 rearrangement, sequence reads were collapsed and filtered. For each sample, productive Simpson clonality was calculated by taking the square root of Simpson's diversity index across productive rearrangements. The source is immuneACCESS, and TCRdb retained only in-frame sequences with V and J called. Part of the clones is not carried over; for the studies checked, unresolved V genes explain less than half of this, and the remainder is unexplained. The V and J calls and clone size were taken over from that table, and D and trimming were inferred from the DNA. The sample contains 90,000 to 120,000 clones, approximately 88% of them found a single time. In total, the top ten clones hold 6.5% to 7% of the sample.

Recombination joined TRBV19 with TRBJ1-4, with TRBD1 identical over 9 junction bases. The sample was peripheral blood. The source of this sequence is a man aged 45-65 years with active or convalescent COVID-19. The DNA reads as follows: TGTGCCAGCAGCCGGGACAGGGATAATGAAAAACTGTTTTTT. This translates into CASSRDRDNEKLFF.